What follows are 13 T cell receptor beta chains derived from one specimen sequenced in a study of blood T cell repertoires in COVID-19. Assay: immunoSEQ multiplex PCR; the TCRdb copy retains only in-frame clones and omits some. The table includes 450,000 or so clones, roughly 89% detected once. Source material: peripheral blood. The source of these receptors is a young man with COVID-19, enrolled during active disease.

The chain employs TRBV29-1 and TRBJ2-7, with D maybe TRBD1 (6 bases). The CDR3 is made up of 10 amino acids. V dropped 7 bases and J dropped 7 bases, with 11 bases sitting between them. CDR1 is SQVTM and CDR2 is ANQGSEA in the germline V gene. The CDR3 spells CSAGTSEQYF. The CDR3 bases are TGCAGCGCTGGGACAAGTGAGCAGTACTTC.

V and J are TRBV24-1 and TRBJ2-7; TRBD1 agrees at 11 bases. The CDR3 has 18 amino acids. The germline V gene has CDR1 KGHDR and CDR2 SFDVKD. J lost 4 bases, V lost 3 bases, and 13 bases had no gene match. The CDR3 protein is CATSDAADGQGAMYEQYF. As DNA, the CDR3 is TGTGCCACCAGTGATGCGGCCGACGGACAGGGGGCGATGTACGAGCAGTACTTC.

This CDR3 reads CASSSWGGPNTGELFF. In DNA form, the CDR3 reads TGTGCCAGCAGTTCATGGGGAGGGCCGAACACCGGGGAGCTGTTTTTT. The chain employs TRBV28 and TRBJ2-2, with TRBD2 matching over 7 bases. V lost 4 bases to trimming and J lost 0 bases; unmatched junction nucleotides: 5. CDR1 is MDHEN, CDR2 SYDVKM, per germline. This CDR3 region has 16 residues. The full variable domain, its missing parts supplied by reference TRBV28 and TRBJ2-2, is DVKVTQSSRYLVKRTGEKVFLECVQDMDHENMFWYRQDPGLGLRLIYFSYDVKMKEKGDIPEGYSVSREKKERFSLILESASTNQTSMYLCASSSWGGPNTGELFFGEGSRLTVL.

This chain joins TRBV7-2 and TRBJ1-1; 7 positions match TRBD1. CDR1 and CDR2 (germline): SGHTA, FQGNSA. The J segment lost 2 bases and the V segment lost 0 bases, leaving 6 bases of the junction unmatched. This CDR3 has 16 residues. The CDR3 is CASSLAIRGENTEAFF. CDR3 sequence (DNA): TGTGCCAGCAGCTTAGCGATCAGGGGGGAAAACACTGAAGCTTTCTTT.

The chain links TRBV6-5 to TRBJ1-5, with 7 bases that match TRBD1. CDR3 size: 13 residues. CDR1 and CDR2 from the germline V gene are MNHEY and SVGAGI. The V gene end was trimmed by 7 bases and the J gene end by 7 bases; junction bases not matched to a gene: 7. The CDR3 here is CASTGQVGQPQHF. Here the CDR3 DNA reads TGTGCCAGCACCGGACAGGTCGGACAGCCCCAGCATTTT.

The chain is built from TRBV5-4 and TRBJ1-2, with D unclear. The CDR3 spans 13 residues. CDR1 and CDR2 from the germline V gene are SGHNT and YYREEE (reference sequence). The V gene lost 6 bases and the J gene lost 7 bases, with 16 bases spanning the gap. The CDR3 reads CASTPAPRSGYTF. CDR3 in DNA: TGTGCCAGCACCCCGGCCCCTCGGAGTGGCTACACCTTC.

This sequence joins TRBV6-5 and TRBJ2-2; D is possibly TRBD1 (5 bases). In germline, CDR1 is MNHEY, CDR2 SVGAGI. The length of the CDR3 is 13 residues. Deletions cut 4 bases from V and 6 bases from J, with 9 bases between. This CDR3 reads CASSLQDPGELFF. DNA for the CDR3: TGTGCCAGCAGTTTACAGGACCCCGGGGAGCTGTTTTTT.

Points on this clone: Other DNA sequences in this specimen translate into the identical CDR3. The chain couples TRBV5-1 to TRBJ1-5; 8 bases align to TRBD1. The V gene's germline CDR1 is SGHRS and CDR2 YFSETQ. This CDR3 has 15 amino acids. The ends lost 1 base at V and 1 base at J; junction bases unmatched: 1. The CDR3 region is CASSLQGASNQPQHF. CDR3 nucleotide sequence: TGCGCCAGCAGCTTGCAGGGGGCGAGCAATCAGCCCCAGCATTTT.

This clone showed up just once. The rearrangement joins TRBV19 to TRBJ1-1; 8 nucleotides align to TRBD1. Trimming removed 5 bases from V and 1 base from J; junction bases left unmatched: 6. Germline CDR1 is LNHDA and CDR2 is SQIVND (reference sequence). The CDR3 totals 15 residues. The CDR3 here is CASSDRDRRNTEAFF. CDR3 nucleotides: TGTGCCAGTAGTGACCGGGACAGGAGGAACACTGAAGCTTTCTTT.

The rearrangement uses TRBV19 and TRBJ1-5; D is uncertain. This CDR3 region has 13 residues. The germline V and J ends were trimmed by 5 bases and 1 base, with 6 bases remaining between them. The V gene's germline CDR1 is LNHDA and CDR2 SQIVND (reference sequence). The CDR3 protein is CASSVTSNQPQHF. The DNA for the CDR3 is TGTGCCAGTAGTGTGACAAGCAATCAGCCCCAGCATTTT.

This chain joins TRBV7-7 and TRBJ2-2; 10 bases line up with TRBD2. Germline V gives CDR1 SSHAT, CDR2 FNYEAQ (reference sequence). CDR3 length: 15 residues. Here the CDR3 DNA reads TGTGCTAGCGCCTCTAGCGGGAGTTGGGCCGGGGAGCTGTTTTTT. It translates to CASASSGSWAGELFF.

This clone was seen only a few times. The rearrangement links TRBV11-1 to TRBJ2-3; tentatively, D is TRBD1 (5 bases). The CDR3 covers 14 residues. Germline V gives CDR1 SGHAT, CDR2 FQDESV (reference sequence). Trimming took off 2 bases at V and 7 bases at J, with 13 bases between the two ends. The CDR3 DNA sequence: TGTGCCAGCAGCTTACAACGGGCAGGGAATACGCAGTATTTT. The encoded protein is CASSLQRAGNTQYF.

The chain couples TRBV2 to TRBJ1-2; TRBD1 matches at 7 bases. Losses at the gene ends were 11 bases for V and 6 bases for J; bases not matched to a gene: 9. Germline values: CDR1 SNHLY, CDR2 FYNNEI. The CDR3 has 12 residues. The DNA of the CDR3 is TGTGCCGGTGCCGGGACAGCTGATGGCTACACCTTC. Translated: CAGAGTADGYTF.